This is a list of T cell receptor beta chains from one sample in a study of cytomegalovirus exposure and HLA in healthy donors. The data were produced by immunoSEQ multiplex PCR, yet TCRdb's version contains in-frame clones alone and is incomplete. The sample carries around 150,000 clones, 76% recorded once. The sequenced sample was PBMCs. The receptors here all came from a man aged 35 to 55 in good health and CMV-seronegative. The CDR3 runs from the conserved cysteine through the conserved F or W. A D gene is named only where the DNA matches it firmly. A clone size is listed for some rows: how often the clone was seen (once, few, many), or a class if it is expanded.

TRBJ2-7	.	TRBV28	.	CASSAEYGGPGSYEQYF	TGTGCCAGCAGCGCTGAGTATGGGGGCCCAGGTTCCTACGAGCAGTACTTC
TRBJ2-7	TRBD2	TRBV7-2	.	CASRRTSVYEQYF	TGTGCCAGCAGGCGGACTAGCGTCTACGAGCAGTACTTC
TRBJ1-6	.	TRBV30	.	CAWSVRGANSPLHF	TGTGCCTGGAGTGTACGGGGGGCGAATTCACCCCTCCACTTT
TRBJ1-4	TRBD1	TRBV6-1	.	CASSLTGPNEKLFF	TGTGCCAGCAGCCTGACAGGGCCTAATGAAAAACTGTTTTTT
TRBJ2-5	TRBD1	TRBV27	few	CASSLLQGKETQYF	TGTGCCAGCAGTTTATTACAGGGGAAAGAGACCCAGTACTTC
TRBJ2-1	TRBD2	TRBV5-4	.	CASSLGTTLYSYNEQFF	TGTGCCAGCAGCCTCGGGACTACTCTCTACTCCTACAATGAGCAGTTCTTC
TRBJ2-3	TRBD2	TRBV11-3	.	CASSLGTSGRTDTQYF	TGTGCCAGCAGCTTAGGTACTAGCGGCCGCACAGATACGCAGTATTTT
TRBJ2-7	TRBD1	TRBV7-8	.	CASSLGDRGDEQYF	TGTGCCAGCAGCTTAGGTGACAGGGGGGACGAGCAGTACTTC
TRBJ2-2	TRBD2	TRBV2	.	CASSEMGGGGAAGELFF	TGTGCCAGCAGTGAGATGGGCGGCGGGGGGGCCGCCGGGGAGCTGTTTTTT
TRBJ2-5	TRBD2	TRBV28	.	CASSPGLAGGLYQETQYF	TGTGCCAGCAGTCCCGGACTAGCGGGGGGCCTGTACCAAGAGACCCAGTACTTC
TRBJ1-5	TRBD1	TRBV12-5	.	CASGSGTGPSPQHF	TGTGCTAGTGGTTCCGGGACAGGTCCATCGCCCCAGCATTTT
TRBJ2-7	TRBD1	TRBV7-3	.	CASSLIGTGDPPYEQYF	TGTGCCAGCAGCTTAATCGGAACAGGGGACCCCCCCTACGAGCAGTACTTC
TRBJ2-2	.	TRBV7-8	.	CASSHGTANTGELFF	TGTGCCAGCAGCCATGGGACTGCAAACACCGGGGAGCTGTTTTTT
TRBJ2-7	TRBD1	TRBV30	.	CAWSVGGTGVSYEQYF	TGTGCCTGGAGTGTAGGCGGGACAGGGGTGTCCTACGAGCAGTACTTC
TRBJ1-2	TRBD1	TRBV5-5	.	CASSGTGNGYTF	TGTGCCAGCAGCGGGACAGGGAATGGCTACACCTTC
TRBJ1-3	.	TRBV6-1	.	CASSEGGGDSGNTIYF	TGTGCCAGCAGTGAAGGGGGGGGCGACTCTGGAAACACCATATATTTT
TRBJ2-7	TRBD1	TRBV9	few	CASSPGTGGAYEQYF	TGTGCCAGCAGCCCAGGGACAGGGGGAGCCTACGAGCAGTACTTC
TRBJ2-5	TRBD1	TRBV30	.	CAWSQTGAETQYF	TGTGCCTGGAGCCAGACAGGGGCCGAGACTCAGTACTTC
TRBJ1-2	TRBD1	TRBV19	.	CASSGETGMRGYTF	TGTGCCAGCTCCGGTGAGACAGGGATGAGAGGCTACACCTTC
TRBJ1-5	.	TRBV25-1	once	CASSVAKAWGVGQPQHF	TGTGCCAGCAGTGTAGCAAAGGCTTGGGGCGTAGGGCAGCCCCAGCATTTT
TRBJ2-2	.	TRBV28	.	CASSLWGRGGSPGELFF	TGTGCCAGCAGTTTATGGGGTAGGGGTGGAAGTCCCGGGGAGCTGTTTTTT
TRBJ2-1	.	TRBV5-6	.	CASSLSLLPASGQFF	TGTGCCAGCAGCTTGAGTCTGCTACCGGCTTCAGGGCAGTTCTTC
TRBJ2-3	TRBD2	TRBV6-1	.	CASSEISGGTDTQYF	TGTGCCAGCAGTGAAATCAGCGGGGGTACAGATACGCAGTATTTT
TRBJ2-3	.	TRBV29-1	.	CSGTGTFTTDTQYF	TGCAGCGGGACCGGGACATTTACCACAGATACGCAGTATTTT
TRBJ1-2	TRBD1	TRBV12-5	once	CASGLVVWDRANYGYTF	TGTGCTAGTGGTTTGGTAGTTTGGGACAGGGCTAACTATGGCTACACCTTC
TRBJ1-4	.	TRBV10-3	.	CAISESATQVNEKLFF	TGTGCCATCAGTGAGTCGGCGACTCAAGTTAATGAAAAACTGTTTTTT
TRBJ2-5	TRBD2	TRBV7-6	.	CASSPALRRGQETQYF	TGTGCCAGCAGCCCAGCCCTTCGGCGGGGGCAAGAGACCCAGTACTTC
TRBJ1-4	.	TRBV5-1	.	CASSLLTGGGPNEKLFF	TGCGCCAGCAGCCTACTCACGGGGGGGGGACCTAATGAAAAACTGTTTTTT
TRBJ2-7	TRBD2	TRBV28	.	CASSLAGLAAVEQYF	TGTGCCAGCAGTCTCGCGGGACTAGCGGCAGTCGAGCAGTACTTC
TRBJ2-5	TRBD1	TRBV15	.	CATSRETGGGETQYF	TGTGCCACCAGCAGAGAGACAGGGGGCGGAGAGACCCAGTACTTC
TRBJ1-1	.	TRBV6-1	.	CASSWQGNREAFF	TGTGCCAGCAGTTGGCAGGGGAATCGTGAAGCTTTCTTT
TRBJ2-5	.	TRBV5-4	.	CASSPGTSQETQYF	TGTGCCAGCAGCCCTGGGACAAGTCAAGAGACCCAGTACTTC
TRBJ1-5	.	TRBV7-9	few	CASGRDSNQPQHF	TGTGCCAGCGGCCGGGATAGCAATCAGCCCCAGCATTTT
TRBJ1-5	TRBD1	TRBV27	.	CASGSQGAYQPQHF	TGTGCCAGCGGCAGCCAGGGGGCATATCAGCCCCAGCATTTT
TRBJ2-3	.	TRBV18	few	CASSPTWGLSTDTQYF	TGTGCCAGCTCACCCACATGGGGGCTTAGCACAGATACGCAGTATTTT
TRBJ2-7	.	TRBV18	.	CASSPPGGLYEQYF	TGTGCCAGCTCACCACCCGGCGGTCTCTACGAGCAGTACTTC
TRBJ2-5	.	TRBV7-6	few	CASSPGPPLSEFAAQYF	TGTGCCAGCAGCCCAGGGCCTCCCCTTTCCGAATTTGCCGCGCAGTACTTC
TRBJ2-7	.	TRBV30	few	CAWRFRTQKAYEQYF	TGTGCCTGGAGATTTAGGACACAAAAGGCCTACGAGCAGTACTTC
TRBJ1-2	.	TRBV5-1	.	CASSLDEYGYTF	TGCGCCAGCAGCTTGGATGAGTATGGCTACACCTTC
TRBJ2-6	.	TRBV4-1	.	CASSQDTTFSEANGLTF	TGCGCCAGCAGCCAAGACACAACATTCTCTGAGGCCAACGGCCTGACTTTC
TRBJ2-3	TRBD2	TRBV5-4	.	CASSLRLAGEDTQYF	TGTGCCAGCAGTTTGAGACTAGCGGGAGAAGATACGCAGTATTTT
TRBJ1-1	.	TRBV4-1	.	CASSQSATAWTEAFF	TGCGCCAGCAGCCAATCGGCCACAGCTTGGACTGAAGCTTTCTTT
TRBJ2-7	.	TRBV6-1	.	CASRGGISYEQYF	TGTGCCAGCAGGGGCGGGATATCCTACGAGCAGTACTTC
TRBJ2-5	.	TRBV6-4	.	CASSDSREGTQYF	TGTGCCAGCAGTGACTCGAGAGAGGGGACCCAGTACTTC
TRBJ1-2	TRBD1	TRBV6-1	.	CASKTGQGDPYGYTF	TGTGCCAGCAAAACGGGACAGGGAGACCCCTATGGCTACACCTTC
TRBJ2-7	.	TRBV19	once	CASSIDPASSYEQYF	TGTGCCAGTAGTATAGACCCAGCGAGCTCCTACGAGCAGTACTTC
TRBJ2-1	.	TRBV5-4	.	CASSSTHNEQFF	TGTGCCAGCAGCTCTACCCACAATGAGCAGTTCTTC
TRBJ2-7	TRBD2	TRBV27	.	CASRTSGRSYEQYF	TGTGCCAGCAGGACTAGCGGGAGGTCCTACGAGCAGTACTTC
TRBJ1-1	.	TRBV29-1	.	CSVEIEAAFF	TGCAGCGTTGAAATCGAAGCGGCTTTCTTT
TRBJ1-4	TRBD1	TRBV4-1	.	CASSHGDRGNEKLFF	TGCGCCAGCAGCCATGGCGACAGGGGAAATGAAAAACTGTTTTTT
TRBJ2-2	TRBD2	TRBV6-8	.	CASSYQTSSGAGELFF	TGTGCCAGCAGTTACCAGACTAGCTCGGGCGCCGGGGAGCTGTTTTTT
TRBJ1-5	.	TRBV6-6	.	CASSHRDQPQHF	TGTGCCAGCAGTCACAGGGATCAGCCCCAGCATTTT
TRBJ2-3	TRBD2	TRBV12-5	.	CASGLGLAGGSTDTQYF	TGTGCTAGTGGTTTAGGACTAGCGGGAGGGAGCACAGATACGCAGTATTTT
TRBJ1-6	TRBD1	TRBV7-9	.	CASTGTDASYNSPLHF	TGTGCCAGTACCGGGACAGATGCCTCCTATAATTCACCCCTCCACTTT
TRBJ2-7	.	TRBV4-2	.	CASSQPTQGIEQYF	TGTGCCAGCAGCCAACCAACACAGGGTATCGAGCAGTACTTC
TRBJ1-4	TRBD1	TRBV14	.	CASSQILTGEPHEKLFF	TGTGCCAGCAGTCAAATTCTTACAGGGGAGCCACATGAAAAACTGTTTTTT